Reported below is one T cell receptor (beta chain). The data derive from a study of blood T cell repertoires in COVID-19. The assay was immunoSEQ multiplex PCR, and TCRdb's table has in-frame clones only and misses some. The sample lists 150,000 to 200,000 clones; 78% were seen once. The sequence was collected from a woman of 80 years or more with active or convalescent COVID-19. Material for sequencing was peripheral blood.

The CDR3 here is CASSGGGTATYEQYF. The CDR3 nucleotides are TGTGCCAGTAGTGGAGGGGGGACAGCGACCTACGAGCAGTACTTC. The rearrangement uses TRBV19 and TRBJ2-7; D perhaps matches TRBD1 (7 bases). CDR3 length: 15 amino acids. Germline V CDR1 and CDR2: LNHDA, SQIVND (reference sequence). Trimming cost V 5 bases and J 2 bases, with 16 bases left between them. Full variable domain (rest looked up from reference TRBV19 and TRBJ2-7): DGGITQSPKYLFRKEGQNVTLSCEQNLNHDAMYWYRQDPGQGLRLIYYSQIVNDFQKGDIAEGYSVSREKKESFPLTVTSAQKNPTAFYLCASSGGGTATYEQYFGPGTRLTVT.